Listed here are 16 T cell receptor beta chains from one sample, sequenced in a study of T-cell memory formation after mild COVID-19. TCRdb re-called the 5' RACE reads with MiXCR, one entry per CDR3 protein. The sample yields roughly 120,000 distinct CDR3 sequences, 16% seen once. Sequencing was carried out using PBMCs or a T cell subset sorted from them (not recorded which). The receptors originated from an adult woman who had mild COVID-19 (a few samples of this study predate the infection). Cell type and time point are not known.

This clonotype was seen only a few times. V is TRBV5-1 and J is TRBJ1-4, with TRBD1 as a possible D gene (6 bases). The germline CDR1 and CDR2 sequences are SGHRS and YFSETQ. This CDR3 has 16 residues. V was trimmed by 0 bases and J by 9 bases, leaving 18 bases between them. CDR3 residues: CASSLVVVGGPKKLFF. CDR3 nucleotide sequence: TGCGCCAGCAGCTTGGTGGTCGTGGGGGGGCCGAAAAAACTGTTTTTT.

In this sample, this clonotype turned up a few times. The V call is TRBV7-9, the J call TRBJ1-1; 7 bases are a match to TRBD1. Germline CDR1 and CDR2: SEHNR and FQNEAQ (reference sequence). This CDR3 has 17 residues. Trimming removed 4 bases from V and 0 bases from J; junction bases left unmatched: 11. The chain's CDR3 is CASSSLNRGGLNTEAFF. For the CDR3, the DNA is TGTGCCAGCAGCTCCCTTAACAGGGGAGGGCTGAACACTGAAGCTTTCTTT.

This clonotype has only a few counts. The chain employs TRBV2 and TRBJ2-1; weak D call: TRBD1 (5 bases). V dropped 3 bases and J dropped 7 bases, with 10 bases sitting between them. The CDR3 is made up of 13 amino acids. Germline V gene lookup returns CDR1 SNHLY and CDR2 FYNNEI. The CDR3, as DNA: TGTGCCAGCAGTGAGTCCAGGGTTAATGAGCAGTTCTTC. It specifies CASSESRVNEQFF.

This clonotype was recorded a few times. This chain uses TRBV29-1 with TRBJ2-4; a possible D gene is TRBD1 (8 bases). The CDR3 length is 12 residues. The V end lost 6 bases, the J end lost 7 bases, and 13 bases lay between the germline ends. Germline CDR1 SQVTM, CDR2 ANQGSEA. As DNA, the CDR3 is TGCAGCGTCATACAGGGGGGGAACATTCAGTACTTC. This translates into CSVIQGGNIQYF. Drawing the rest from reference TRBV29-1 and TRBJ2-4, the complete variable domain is SAVISQKPSRDICQRGTSLTIQCQVDSQVTMMFWYRQQPGQSLTLIATANQGSEATYESGFVIDKFPISRPNLTFSTLTVSNMSPEDSSIYLCSVIQGGNIQYFGAGTRLSVL.

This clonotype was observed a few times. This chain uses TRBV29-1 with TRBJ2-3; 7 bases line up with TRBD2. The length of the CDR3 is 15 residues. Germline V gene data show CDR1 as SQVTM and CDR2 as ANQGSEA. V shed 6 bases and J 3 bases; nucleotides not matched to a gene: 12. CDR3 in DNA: TGCAGCGTCACCCCGGGCGGGAGTAGAACAGATACGCAGTATTTT. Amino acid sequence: CSVTPGGSRTDTQYF.

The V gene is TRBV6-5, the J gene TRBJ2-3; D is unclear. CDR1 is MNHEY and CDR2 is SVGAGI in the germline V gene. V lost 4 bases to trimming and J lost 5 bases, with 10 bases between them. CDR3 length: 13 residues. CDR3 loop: CASSSLGLDTQYF. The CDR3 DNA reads TGTGCCAGCAGTTCCTTGGGCTTAGATACGCAGTATTTT.

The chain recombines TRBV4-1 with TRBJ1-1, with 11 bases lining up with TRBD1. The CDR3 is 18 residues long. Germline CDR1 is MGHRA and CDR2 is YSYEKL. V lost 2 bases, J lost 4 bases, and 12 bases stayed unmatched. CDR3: CASSQYSWTGGLSTEAFF. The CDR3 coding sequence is TGCGCCAGCAGCCAATACTCCTGGACAGGGGGCCTGAGCACTGAAGCTTTCTTT.

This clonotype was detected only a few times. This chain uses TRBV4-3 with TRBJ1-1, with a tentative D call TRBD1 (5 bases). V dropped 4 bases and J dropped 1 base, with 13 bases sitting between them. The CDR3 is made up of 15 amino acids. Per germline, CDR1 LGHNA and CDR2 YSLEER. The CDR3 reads CASSRTRDANTEAFF. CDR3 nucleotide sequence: TGCGCCAGCAGCCGCACCAGGGATGCGAACACTGAAGCTTTCTTT.

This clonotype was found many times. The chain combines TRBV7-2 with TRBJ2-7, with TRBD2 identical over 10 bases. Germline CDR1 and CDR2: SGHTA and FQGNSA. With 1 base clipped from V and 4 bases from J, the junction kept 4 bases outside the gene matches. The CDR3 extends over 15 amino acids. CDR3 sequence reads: CASSLDGLAVYEQYF. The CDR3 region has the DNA TGTGCCAGCAGCTTAGATGGACTAGCGGTATACGAGCAGTACTTC.

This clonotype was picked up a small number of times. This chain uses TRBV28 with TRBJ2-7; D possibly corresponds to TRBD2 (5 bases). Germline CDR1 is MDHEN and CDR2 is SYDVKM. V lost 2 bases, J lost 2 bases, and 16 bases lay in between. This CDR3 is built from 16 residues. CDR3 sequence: CASSLNQRSPTYEQYF. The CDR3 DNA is TGTGCCAGCAGTTTAAACCAGCGGAGCCCCACCTACGAGCAGTACTTC. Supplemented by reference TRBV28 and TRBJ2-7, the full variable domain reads DVKVTQSSRYLVKRTGEKVFLECVQDMDHENMFWYRQDPGLGLRLIYFSYDVKMKEKGDIPEGYSVSREKKERFSLILESASTNQTSMYLCASSLNQRSPTYEQYFGPGTRLTVT.

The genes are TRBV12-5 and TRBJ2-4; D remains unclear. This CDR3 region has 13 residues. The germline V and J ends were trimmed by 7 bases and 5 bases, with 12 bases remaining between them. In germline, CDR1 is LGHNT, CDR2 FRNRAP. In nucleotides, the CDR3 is TGTGCTAGTGAACGACCCGAGCAAAACATTCAGTACTTC. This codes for CASERPEQNIQYF.

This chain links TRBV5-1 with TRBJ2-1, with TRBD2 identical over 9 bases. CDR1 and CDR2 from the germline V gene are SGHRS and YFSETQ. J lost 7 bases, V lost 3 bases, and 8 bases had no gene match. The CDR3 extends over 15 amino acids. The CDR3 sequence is CASSWTAGGGNEQFF. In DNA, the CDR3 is TGCGCCAGCAGCTGGACAGCGGGAGGCGGAAATGAGCAGTTCTTC.

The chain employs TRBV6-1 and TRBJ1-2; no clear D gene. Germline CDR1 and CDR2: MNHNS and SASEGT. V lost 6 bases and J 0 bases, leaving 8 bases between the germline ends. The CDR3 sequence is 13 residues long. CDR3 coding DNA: TGTGCCAGCAGCCCCCAGTCTAACTATGGCTACACCTTC. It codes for CASSPQSNYGYTF.

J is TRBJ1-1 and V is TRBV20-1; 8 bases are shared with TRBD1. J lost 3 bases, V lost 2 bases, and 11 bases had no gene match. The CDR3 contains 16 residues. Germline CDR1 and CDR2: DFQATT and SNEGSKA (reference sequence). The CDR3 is CSARWQGAIRDTEAFF. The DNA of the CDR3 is TGCAGTGCTAGATGGCAGGGGGCAATCCGGGACACTGAAGCTTTCTTT.

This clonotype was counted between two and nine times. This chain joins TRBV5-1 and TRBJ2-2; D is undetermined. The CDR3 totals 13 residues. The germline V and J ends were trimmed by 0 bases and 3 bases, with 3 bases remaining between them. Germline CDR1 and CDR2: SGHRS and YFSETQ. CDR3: CASSLEHTGELFF. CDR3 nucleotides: TGCGCCAGCAGCTTGGAGCACACCGGGGAGCTGTTTTTT.

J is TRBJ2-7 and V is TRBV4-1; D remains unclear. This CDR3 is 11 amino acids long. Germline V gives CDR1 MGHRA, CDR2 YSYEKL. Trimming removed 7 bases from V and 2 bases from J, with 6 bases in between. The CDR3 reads CASTQPYEQYF. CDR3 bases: TGCGCCAGCACACAGCCCTACGAGCAGTACTTC.